This TCR beta chain was sequenced for a study of tumor and adjacent non-tumor tissue in lung cancer. General study findings and limits: Tumor tissue had significantly higher TCR diversity than normal lung. Patients with more diverse tumor TCRs had worse survival. Top 100 clones took a larger repertoire share in normal lung.

A modified ARM-PCR protocol with three rounds of nested PCR amplified TCRbeta. TCRdb re-derived calls from the multiplex PCR reads in MiXCR, one entry per CDR3 protein. The sample consists of approximately 110,000 distinct CDR3 sequences, about 61% of them appearing once. About this clonotype itself: Its antigen is unidentified. A much larger clone is a single base away; this may be a read error.

This sample's RNA came from whole unsorted tissue. This non-tumor lung sample came from over 3 cm beyond the tumor edge. Newly diagnosed lung cancer patients had thoracic surgery in China, August–late 2014, without prior chemotherapy. Trimming stripped 7 bases from V and 6 bases from J, with 12 bases between. Germline assignment: CDR1 MNHNY and CDR2 SVGAGI (reference sequence). The CDR3 runs to 13 residues. This sequence was found in a man between 60 and 70 years old with non-small cell lung cancer. The chain links TRBV6-6 to TRBJ2-2; a weak D match, TRBD2 (5 bases). The sequenced sample was distant non-tumor lung tissue. In nucleotides, the CDR3 is TGTGCCAGCACTCTACGGGGTCCCGGGGAGCTGTTTTTT. Its translation is CASTLRGPGELFF.